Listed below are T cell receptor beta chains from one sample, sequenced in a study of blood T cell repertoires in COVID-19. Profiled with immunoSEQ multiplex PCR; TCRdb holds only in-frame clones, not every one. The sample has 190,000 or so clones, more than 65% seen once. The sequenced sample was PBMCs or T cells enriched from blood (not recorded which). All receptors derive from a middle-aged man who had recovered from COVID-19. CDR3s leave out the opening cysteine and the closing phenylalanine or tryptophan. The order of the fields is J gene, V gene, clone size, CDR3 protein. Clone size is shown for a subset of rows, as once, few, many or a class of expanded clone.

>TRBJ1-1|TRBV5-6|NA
ASSSVGGVLGTEAF
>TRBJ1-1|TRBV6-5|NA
ASIERTEAF
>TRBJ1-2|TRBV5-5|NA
ASSGSGSRYGYT
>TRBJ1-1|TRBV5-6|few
ASSRPPRTAVEAF
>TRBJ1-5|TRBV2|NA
ASRRQEEPQPQH
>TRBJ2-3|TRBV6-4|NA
ASSDSSATDTQY
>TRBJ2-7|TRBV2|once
ASSVRLAGVSEQY
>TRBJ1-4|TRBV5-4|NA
ASSSIQGDEKLF
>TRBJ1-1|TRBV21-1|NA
ASSKRASDSEAF
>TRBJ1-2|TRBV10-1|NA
ASNASRDSPGGYT
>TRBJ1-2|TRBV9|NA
ASSVAGYGYT
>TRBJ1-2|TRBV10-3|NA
AISESMRAGGPYGYT
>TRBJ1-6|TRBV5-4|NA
ASSLRTGHGSPLH
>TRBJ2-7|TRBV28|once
ASRLGQGVQY
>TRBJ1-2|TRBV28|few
ASSGQGTYGYT
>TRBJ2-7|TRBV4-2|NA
ASSQEIRTTVPYEQY
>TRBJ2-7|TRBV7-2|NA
ASSFRTGRANEQY
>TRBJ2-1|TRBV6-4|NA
ASSEETSGVDEQF
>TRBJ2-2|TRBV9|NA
ASSLHRGKNTGELF
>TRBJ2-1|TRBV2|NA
ASSIQLAGGHSYNEQF
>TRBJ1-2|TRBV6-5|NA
ASSYYRTDGYT
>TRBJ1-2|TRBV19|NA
ASSRTGQYNYGYT
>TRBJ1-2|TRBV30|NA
AWGKQKPYGYT
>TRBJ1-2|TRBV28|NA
ASSSPAGALYGYT
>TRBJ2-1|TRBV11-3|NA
ASSFNRGERYNEQF
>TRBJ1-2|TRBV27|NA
ASRADRGRNGYT
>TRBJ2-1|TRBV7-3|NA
ASSSLSGGAYNEQF
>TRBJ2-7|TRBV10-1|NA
ASSKGQGSYEQY
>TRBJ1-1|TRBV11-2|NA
ASSLIHGSNTEAF
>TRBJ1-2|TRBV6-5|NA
ASSYSGTGFYGYT
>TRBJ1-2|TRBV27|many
ASNPKRT
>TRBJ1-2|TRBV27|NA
ASSPDRDYGYT
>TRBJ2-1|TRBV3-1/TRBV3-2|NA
ASSQTRGSYNEQF
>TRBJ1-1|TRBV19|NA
ASSPRDTGTEAF